These 17 T cell receptor beta chains originate from one sample sequenced in a study of T-cell memory formation after mild COVID-19. TCRdb fed the 5' RACE reads into MiXCR, producing one record per CDR3 protein. The table has about half a million distinct CDR3 sequences, 15% to 20% seen once. Sequencing was done on a sample of PBMCs or a T cell subset sorted from them (not recorded which). The source is an adult woman who had mild COVID-19 (a few samples of this study predate the infection). Cell type and time point are not known.

This clonotype was seen a handful of times. At one end the junction does not follow the germline gene, possibly because of a read error. The V call is TRBV10-2, the J call TRBJ2-7; 13 nucleotides agree with TRBD2. This CDR3 is built from 14 residues. Germline V gene data show CDR1 as WSHSY and CDR2 as SAAADI. CDR3 amino acids: CARRTSGRGYEQYF. In nucleotides, the CDR3 is TGCGCCCGCAGAACTAGCGGGAGGGGTTACGAGCAGTACTTC.

This clonotype was observed a few times. The J gene is TRBJ2-5, the V gene TRBV20-1; no definite D call. Per germline, CDR1 DFQATT and CDR2 SNEGSKA (reference sequence). Trimming took off 0 bases at V and 4 bases at J, with 21 bases between the two ends. The CDR3 contains 17 residues. This CDR3 reads CSARDYGLLRTLETQYF. DNA of the CDR3: TGCAGTGCTAGAGATTACGGCCTTCTAAGAACTTTAGAGACCCAGTACTTC.

This clonotype occurred a few times. This chain links TRBV10-3 with TRBJ2-7; 7 nucleotides match TRBD1. Trimming removed 9 bases from V and 1 base from J; junction bases left unmatched: 0. Germline lookup yields CDR1 ENHRY and CDR2 SYGVKD. CDR3 length: 11 residues. Here the CDR3 reads CAMGQSYEQYF. DNA of the CDR3: TGTGCCATGGGACAGTCCTACGAGCAGTACTTC.

This clonotype occurred a few times. The chain combines TRBV2 with TRBJ2-7; 8 bases align to TRBD1. This CDR3 is 18 amino acids long. J was trimmed by 4 bases and V by 1 base; bases with no gene match: 15. CDR1 is SNHLY and CDR2 is FYNNEI in the germline V gene. The CDR3 protein is CASSEVRAQGASIYEQYF. The CDR3 DNA sequence: TGTGCCAGCAGTGAAGTGAGGGCGCAGGGGGCTTCTATTTACGAGCAGTACTTC.

This clonotype has only a few counts. The V gene is TRBV7-6, the J gene TRBJ1-5, with a tentative D call TRBD1 (5 bases). CDR1 is SGHVS and CDR2 is FNYEAQ in the germline V gene. Trimming took off 1 base at V and 7 bases at J, with 11 bases between the two ends. The CDR3 contains 14 residues. The CDR3: CASSLGAGQQPQHF. The DNA for the CDR3 is TGTGCCAGCAGCTTAGGGGCAGGGCAACAGCCCCAGCATTTT.

This clonotype occurred a few times. The chain recombines TRBV2 with TRBJ2-1; possible D gene TRBD2, 6 bases. V lost 4 bases and J 1 base, leaving 20 bases between the germline ends. The CDR3 runs 18 residues. CDR1 and CDR2 from the germline V gene are SNHLY and FYNNEI. In nucleotides, the CDR3 is TGTGCCAGCAGTGTTTCTGGGGGGAGCCCACCTTCCTACAATGAGCAGTTCTTC. The encoded protein is CASSVSGGSPPSYNEQFF.

The table lists this clonotype with a few counts. This rearrangement joins TRBV24-1 to TRBJ2-5, with D tentatively TRBD1 (6 bases). The germline V gene encodes CDR1 KGHDR and CDR2 SFDVKD. There are 13 residues in the CDR3. Trimming removed 10 bases at V and 1 base at J, with 12 bases between. CDR3 protein: CATAGELQETQYF. In nucleotides, the CDR3 is TGTGCCACTGCAGGGGAGCTCCAAGAGACCCAGTACTTC.

This clonotype was counted between two and nine times. The chain is built from TRBV27 and TRBJ1-5; 8 nucleotides line up with TRBD1. CDR3 length: 15 amino acids. V lost 3 bases to trimming and J lost 6 bases; unmatched junction nucleotides: 7. CDR1 MNHEY and CDR2 SMNVEV come from the germline V gene (reference sequence). In DNA, the CDR3 is TGTGCCAGCAGTTTGTCAGGACAGGGACGTCAGCCCCAGCATTTT. Protein product: CASSLSGQGRQPQHF.

In its sample, this clonotype was seen many times. V usage is TRBV29-1 and J usage is TRBJ1-1; no reliable D call. This CDR3 spans 11 amino acids. V was pared by 2 bases and J by 0 bases, with 1 base between. CDR1 is SQVTM and CDR2 is ANQGSEA in the germline V gene. The CDR3 sequence: CSVELNTEAFF. CDR3 nucleotide sequence: TGCAGCGTTGAACTGAACACTGAAGCTTTCTTT.

The table lists this clonotype with a few counts. The chain has TRBV19 and TRBJ2-7, with 8 nucleotides matching TRBD2. Trimming removed 3 bases from V and 2 bases from J; junction bases left unmatched: 3. The germline CDR1 and CDR2 sequences are LNHDA and SQIVND (reference sequence). The CDR3 length is 14 residues. CDR3: CASSMSGGTYEQYF. Here the CDR3 DNA reads TGTGCCAGTAGTATGAGCGGGGGAACCTACGAGCAGTACTTC.

The V and J genes are TRBV29-1 and TRBJ2-5, with TRBD1 matching 7 bases. Looked up from germline, CDR1 is SQVTM and CDR2 is ANQGSEA. The CDR3 loop spans 14 amino acids. V was pared by 7 bases and J by 1 base, with 9 bases of the junction left unmatched. In nucleotides, the CDR3 is TGCAGCGCCCCCAAAGACAGGGTCCAAGAGACCCAGTACTTC. Amino acid sequence: CSAPKDRVQETQYF.

The rearrangement links TRBV2 to TRBJ2-3, with D perhaps matching TRBD2 (6 bases). V lost 6 bases and J 1 base, leaving 17 bases between the germline ends. The CDR3 has 16 amino acids. The germline gives CDR1 SNHLY, CDR2 FYNNEI. The CDR3 bases are TGTGCCAGCAGAGGGGACTCACGACGACGCACAGATACGCAGTATTTT. Translated, it gives CASRGDSRRRTDTQYF.

This clonotype was detected a few times. The chain couples TRBV7-9 to TRBJ2-3; perhaps D is TRBD1 or TRBD2 (5 bases each). Germline lookup yields CDR1 SEHNR and CDR2 FQNEAQ (reference sequence). The CDR3 consists of 15 residues. V lost 5 bases and J 3 bases, leaving 15 bases between the germline ends. CDR3 DNA: TGTGCCAGCAGCCAGGGACGGTCAAGTACAGATACGCAGTATTTT. This gives the protein CASSQGRSSTDTQYF.

A few counts support this clonotype. The chain employs TRBV15 and TRBJ2-1; D may be TRBD2 (6 bases). Per germline, CDR1 LNHNV and CDR2 YYDKDF (reference sequence). V lost 0 bases and J lost 5, with 17 bases in between. This CDR3 spans 17 amino acids. CDR3 sequence (DNA): TGTGCCACCAGCAGAGAAGTGACGGGAGAGGTTAACAATGAGCAGTTCTTC. It translates to CATSREVTGEVNNEQFF.

The genes are TRBV12-3 or TRBV12-4 and TRBJ2-6, with TRBD1 as a possible D gene (5 bases). V was clipped by 6 bases and J by 0 bases, with 12 bases between them. This CDR3 region has 16 residues. CDR3 DNA: TGTGCCAGCAGCCCGGACACCTACTCTGGGGCCAACGTCCTGACTTTC. It translates to CASSPDTYSGANVLTF.

This clonotype was seen repeatedly, ten times or more. The chain combines TRBV9 with TRBJ2-3; 10 nucleotides line up with TRBD2. V gave up 1 base and J gave up 2 bases; unmatched junction bases: 4. The CDR3 is 16 amino acids. Germline V gene sequence: CDR1 SGDLS, CDR2 YYNGEE. This CDR3 reads CASSVTSGVSTDTQYF. CDR3 nucleotides: TGTGCCAGCAGCGTAACTAGCGGGGTTTCCACAGATACGCAGTATTTT.

This clonotype was counted only a few times. The chain couples TRBV12-5 to TRBJ1-2, with TRBD1 identical over 8 bases. Germline V gene lookup returns CDR1 LGHNT and CDR2 FRNRAP. Trimming at V came to 3 bases and at J to 9 bases, leaving 6 bases not matched to a gene. The CDR3 has 13 residues. The CDR3 region is CASGLAGGASYTF. The CDR3 nucleotides are TGTGCTAGTGGTTTAGCAGGGGGCGCGAGCTACACCTTC.